This TCR beta chain was captured in a study of human T cells and chemical hapten exposure. About the study: Patches with 0.01% DPC went on the upper back, and the tests were read at 6 days.

CDR3 length: 15 residues. V dropped 5 bases and J dropped 4; count of bases not matched to a gene: 9. Germline values: CDR1 SGHTA, CDR2 FQGNSA. This clonotype was seen repeatedly, ten times or more. Individual cDNA molecules had unique molecular identifiers attached to them by the library. MiXCR, applied by TCRdb to the RACE reads, yields one record per CDR3 protein. Among under 200,000 distinct CDR3 sequences listed, approximately 31% were seen once. Stated time point: pre-sensitization, week 0. As to treatment: therapeutic diphenylcyclopropenone sensitization with weekly scalp DPC. The TCR comes from a woman aged 30 to 39 with alopecia areata. Some clones in this sample may be carry-over from other donors' samples. Sequencing was performed on whole blood, taken in connection with sensitization to the hapten diphenylcyclopropenone (DPC). The chain employs TRBV7-2 and TRBJ1-1, with 8 bases identical to TRBD1. CDR3 loop: CASSPYGQGGTEAFF. CDR3 sequence (DNA): TGTGCCAGCAGCCCCTACGGACAGGGCGGCACTGAAGCTTTCTTT. The full variable domain, completed using reference TRBV7-2 and TRBJ1-1, is GAGVSQSPSNKVTEKGKDVELRCDPISGHTALYWYRQSLGQGLEFLIYFQGNSAPDKSGLPSDRFSAERTGGSVSTLTIQRTQQEDSAVYLCASSPYGQGGTEAFFGQGTRLTVV.